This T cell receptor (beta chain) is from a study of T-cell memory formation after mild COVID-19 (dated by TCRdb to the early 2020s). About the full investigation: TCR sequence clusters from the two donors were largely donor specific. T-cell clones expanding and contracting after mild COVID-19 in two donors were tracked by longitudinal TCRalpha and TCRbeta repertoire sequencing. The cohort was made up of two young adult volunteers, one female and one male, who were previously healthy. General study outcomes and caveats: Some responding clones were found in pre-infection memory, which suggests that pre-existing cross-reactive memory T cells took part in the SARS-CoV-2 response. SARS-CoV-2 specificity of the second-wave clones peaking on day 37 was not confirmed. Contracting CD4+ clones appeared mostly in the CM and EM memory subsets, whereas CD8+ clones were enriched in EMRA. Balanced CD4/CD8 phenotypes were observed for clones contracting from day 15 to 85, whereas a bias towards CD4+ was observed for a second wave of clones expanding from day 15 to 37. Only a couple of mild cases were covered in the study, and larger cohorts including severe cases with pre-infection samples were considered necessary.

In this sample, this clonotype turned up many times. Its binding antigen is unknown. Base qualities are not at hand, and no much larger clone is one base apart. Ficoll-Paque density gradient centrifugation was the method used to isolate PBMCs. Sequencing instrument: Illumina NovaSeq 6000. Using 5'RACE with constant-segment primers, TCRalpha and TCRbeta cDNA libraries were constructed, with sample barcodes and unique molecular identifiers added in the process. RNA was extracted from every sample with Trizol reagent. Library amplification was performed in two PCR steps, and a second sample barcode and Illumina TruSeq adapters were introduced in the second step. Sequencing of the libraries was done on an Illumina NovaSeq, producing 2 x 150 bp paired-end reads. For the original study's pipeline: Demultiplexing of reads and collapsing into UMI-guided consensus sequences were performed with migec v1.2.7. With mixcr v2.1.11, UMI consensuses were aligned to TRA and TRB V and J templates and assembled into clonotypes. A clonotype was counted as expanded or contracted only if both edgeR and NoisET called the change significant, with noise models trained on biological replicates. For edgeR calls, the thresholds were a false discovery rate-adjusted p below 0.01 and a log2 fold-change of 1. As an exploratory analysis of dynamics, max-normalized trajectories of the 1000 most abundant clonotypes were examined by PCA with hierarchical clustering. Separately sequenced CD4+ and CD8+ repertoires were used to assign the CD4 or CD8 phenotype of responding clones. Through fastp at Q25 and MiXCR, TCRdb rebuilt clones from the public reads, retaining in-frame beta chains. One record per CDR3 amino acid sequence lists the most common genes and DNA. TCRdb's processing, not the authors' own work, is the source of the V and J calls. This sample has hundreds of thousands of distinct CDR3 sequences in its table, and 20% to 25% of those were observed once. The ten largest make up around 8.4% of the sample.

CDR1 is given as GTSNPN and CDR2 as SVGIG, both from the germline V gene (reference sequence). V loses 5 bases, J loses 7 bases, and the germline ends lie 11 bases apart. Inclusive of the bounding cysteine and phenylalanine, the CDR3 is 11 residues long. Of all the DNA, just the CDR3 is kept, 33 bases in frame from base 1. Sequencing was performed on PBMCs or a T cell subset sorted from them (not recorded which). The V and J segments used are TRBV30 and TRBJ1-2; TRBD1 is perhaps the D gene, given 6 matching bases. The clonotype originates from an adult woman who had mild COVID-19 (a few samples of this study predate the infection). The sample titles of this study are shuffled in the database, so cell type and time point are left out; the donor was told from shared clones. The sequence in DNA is TGTGCCTGGCGGTACAGGGCTGGCTACACCTTC. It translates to CAWRYRAGYTF.